This T cell receptor beta chain originates from a study of shared clonotypes between healthy human individuals. Whole-study findings and limits: Estimated richness values were generally larger in naive subsets than in memory subsets.

Comment on this clone: Its antigen is undetermined.

TCRdb keeps only in-frame clones here, not all; method: immunoSEQ multiplex PCR. There are about 1.5 million clones in the sample; around 98% occur only once, and 0.4% to 0.55% lies in the top ten. Trimming removed 7 bases at V and 1 base at J, with 14 bases between. This CDR3 is 14 amino acids long. Germline V gene lookup returns CDR1 ENHRY and CDR2 SYGVKD. This receptor was obtained from a young man in good health. Input material: naive CD4+ T cells sorted from blood. The subset: CD45RA+ positively selected. V is TRBV10-3 and J is TRBJ2-7, with D tentatively TRBD1 (6 bases). The CDR3 DNA sequence: TGTGCCATCAAGGGACAACCCGCGTCCTACGAGCAGTACTTC. Amino acid sequence: CAIKGQPASYEQYF.